The entry that follows covers one TCR beta chain sequence. No cognate antigen has been identified for it. No per-base quality is available; no much larger clone lies one base away. TCR beta CDR3 regions were amplified from RNA transcripts. For the first round of RT-PCR on the TCR CDR3, the HTBI primer set was used together with the Qiagen OneStep RT-PCR kit. Libraries were constructed in a second round of multiplex PCR, after which size selection and purification were performed. Paired-end sequencing of the libraries was performed with 100 bp reads on an Illumina HiSeq2000. Per the authors' processing: SOAPnuke was used to process the raw data, with reads discarded if the reads contained adapters or uncalled bases, had a mean Phred below 15, or lacked an exact constant-primer or identifier match. COPE v1.2.5 was used to merge the high-quality paired reads, and each unique nucleotide sequence was defined as a clonotype. Clonotypes were aligned to IMGT TRBV, TRBD and TRBJ reference segments using MiTCR v1.1. Only V-J combinations with frequency above 0.0001, covering about 99% of repertoires, were analysed. The TCS score was defined as the ratio of F50 (clonal expansion) to E x V (chaos), calculated using BLOSUM62-based TCRdist between CDR3 peptides within each V-J. Welch's t-statistics and random forest reduced around 520 V-J features to about 12, which were used in a naive Bayes classifier (R e1071). The Morisita-Horn index was used to measure how similar the thyroid and blood repertoires were. TCRdb reworked the public reads: Q25 trimming with fastp, MiXCR clone assembly, productive beta chains retained. Every distinct CDR3 protein forms one entry, paired with its most common genes and DNA. TCRdb's processing, not the study's, gives the V and J calls here. In all, the sample holds 500,000 to 600,000 distinct CDR3 sequences, and roughly 45% of those were seen once. 35% to 50% of the sample lies in the top ten.

These data are taken from a study of T cells in Graves' hyperthyroidism and ophthalmopathy (dated by TCRdb to about 2019). Turning to the overall study: A discovery cohort of around 98 patients, about 44 with Graves' ophthalmopathy and under 60 with stable Graves' hyperthyroidism, was used to find distinguishing TCR V-J signatures. The paper describes TCR Vbeta CDR3 sequencing of 140 or so peripheral blood samples, made up of 43 ophthalmopathy patients, around 78 hyperthyroidism patients and 17 progressor patients. Whether ophthalmopathy could be predicted prospectively was tested in an independent validation cohort made up of 18 to 20 hyperthyroidism patients plus 17 patients who later progressed to ophthalmopathy. Thyroid tissue and blood T-cell repertoires from six Graves' hyperthyroidism patients were also compared in the study. The 90 to 100 discovery patients were randomly divided into training and test sets at a 7:3 ratio. Following sampling, methimazole starting at 30 mg daily was given to hyperthyroidism patients, and high-dose intravenous methylprednisolone was given to ophthalmopathy patients.

The paper's findings and limits, for the study overall: In validation, progression to ophthalmopathy was predicted by the model with roughly 71% sensitivity and nearly 75% specificity, a median of about 6.4 months before onset. Sample size was not statistically predetermined, and blinding of investigators to group allocation was not performed. Most expanded thyroid clonotypes (frequency above 0.001) were also detected in blood, suggesting blood repertoires may reflect thyroid immune responses. A 13 V-J signature model separated ophthalmopathy from stable hyperthyroidism, with approximately 86% sensitivity and roughly 84% specificity in cross-validation and 80%/75% in testing.

Exclusion was applied to patients with uncontrolled infections, other autoimmune diseases, pregnancy or lactation. Diagnoses were based on clinical symptoms, serum thyroxine and TRAb, thyroid ultrasound and orbital computed tomography. Trizol reagent was used to extract total RNA, and RNA quality was then checked on an Agilent 2100 Bioanalyzer. The CDR3, from cysteine to phenylalanine, totals 15 residues. CDR3 DNA is the only sequence kept; it has 45 bases, read in frame from the first base. V loses 0 bases, J loses 5 bases, and the germline ends lie 13 bases apart. For CDR1 and CDR2, the germline V gene (reference sequence) lists MNHNY and SVGAGI.

This receptor was taken from an adult woman with Graves' disease, either hyperthyroidism or ophthalmopathy (not recorded which). The sample taken for sequencing was peripheral blood or thyroid tissue (not recorded which). The chain is encoded by TRBV6-6 joined to TRBJ2-5; tentative D gene TRBD1, with 7 bases matching. The CDR3 protein: CASSYSLTGRETQYF. The base sequence is TGTGCCAGCAGTTACTCCCTGACAGGGAGGGAGACCCAGTACTTC.